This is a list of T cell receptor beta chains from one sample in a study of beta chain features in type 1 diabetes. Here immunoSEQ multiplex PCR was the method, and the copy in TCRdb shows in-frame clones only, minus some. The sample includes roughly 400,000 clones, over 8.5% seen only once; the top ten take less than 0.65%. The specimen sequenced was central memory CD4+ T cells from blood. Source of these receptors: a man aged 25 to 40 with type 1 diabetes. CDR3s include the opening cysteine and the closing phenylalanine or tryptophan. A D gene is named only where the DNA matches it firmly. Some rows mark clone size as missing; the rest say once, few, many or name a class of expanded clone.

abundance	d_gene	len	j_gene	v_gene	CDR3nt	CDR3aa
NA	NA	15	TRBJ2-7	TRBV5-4	TGTGCCAGCAGCGAGCCGGGACGGAGCTCCTACGAGCAGTACTTC	CASSEPGRSSYEQYF
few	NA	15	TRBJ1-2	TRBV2	TGTGCCAGCAGAGGCGTAACCCCAAGGGGCTATGGCTACACCTTC	CASRGVTPRGYGYTF
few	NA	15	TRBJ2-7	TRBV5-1	TGCGCCAGCAGCCTGGGAGATTCCCCCGCCTACGAGCAGTACTTC	CASSLGDSPAYEQYF
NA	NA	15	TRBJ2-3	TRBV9	TGTGCCAGCAGCGTAGCCGGGAACGGCGGGGATACGCAGTATTTT	CASSVAGNGGDTQYF
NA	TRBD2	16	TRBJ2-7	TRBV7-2	TGTGCCAGCAGCTTAGAATTTTCTAGCGGGGGCTACGAGCAGTACTTC	CASSLEFSSGGYEQYF
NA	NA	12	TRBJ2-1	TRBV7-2	TGTGCCAGCAGCCCCCCCGGCAATGAGCAGTTCTTC	CASSPPGNEQFF
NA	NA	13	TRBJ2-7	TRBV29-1	TGCAGCCCAACCCAGCAGCGCCCCTACGAGCAGTACTTC	CSPTQQRPYEQYF
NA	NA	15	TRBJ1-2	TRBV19	TGTGCCAGTAATCCCGGGACGGGTTTTAACTATGGCTACACCTTC	CASNPGTGFNYGYTF
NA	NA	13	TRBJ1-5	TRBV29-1	TGCAGCGCTGGGGCCTCCCTCAATCAGCCCCAGCATTTT	CSAGASLNQPQHF
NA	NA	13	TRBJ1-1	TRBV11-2	TGTGCCAGCAGCCCCTATCTCGACTCTTCAGCTTTCTTT	CASSPYLDSSAFF
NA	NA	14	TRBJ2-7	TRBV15	TGTGCCACCAGCAGAGAACAGCACACCTACGAGCAGTACTTC	CATSREQHTYEQYF
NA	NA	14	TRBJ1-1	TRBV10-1	TGCGCCAGCAGTAGAGGACAGACGAACACTGAAGCTTTCTTT	CASSRGQTNTEAFF
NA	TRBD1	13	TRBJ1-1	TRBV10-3	TGTGCCATCAGTGGACAGGGGAACACTGAAGCTTTCTTT	CAISGQGNTEAFF
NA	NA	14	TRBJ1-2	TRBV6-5	TGTGCCAGCAGTTACTCGTCCACCTACTATGGCTACACCTTC	CASSYSSTYYGYTF
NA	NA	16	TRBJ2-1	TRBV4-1	TGCGCCAGCAGCCAAGGTACCCAGAGCTCCTACAATGAGCAGTTCTTC	CASSQGTQSSYNEQFF
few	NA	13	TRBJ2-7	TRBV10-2	TGCGCCAGCAAGGTGGGAACTCCCTACGAGCAGTACTTC	CASKVGTPYEQYF
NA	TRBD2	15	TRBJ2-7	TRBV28	TGTGCCAGCAGTTTTGTAGCGGGAGGGCCTAGCGAGCAGTACTTC	CASSFVAGGPSEQYF
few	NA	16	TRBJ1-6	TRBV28	TGTGCCAGCATCGCGGGCCAGGGGATGTATAATTCACCCCTCCACTTT	CASIAGQGMYNSPLHF
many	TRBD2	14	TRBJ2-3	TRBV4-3	TGCGCCAGCAGCCAAGATACTAGCGTGGATACGCAGTATTTT	CASSQDTSVDTQYF
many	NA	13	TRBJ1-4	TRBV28	TGTGCCAGCAGTTTTGGCCGGCTTGAAAAACTGTTTTTT	CASSFGRLEKLFF
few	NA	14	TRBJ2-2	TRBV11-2	TGTGCCAGCAGCTTGCGACGGGAGACCGGGGAGCTGTTTTTT	CASSLRRETGELFF
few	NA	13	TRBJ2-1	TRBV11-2	TGTGCCAGCAGCTTAGATCTCGTAGGTGAGCAGTTCTTC	CASSLDLVGEQFF
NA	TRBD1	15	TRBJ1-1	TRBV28	TGTGCCAGCAGTTTACCAGGGGGACGGTACACTGAAGCTTTCTTT	CASSLPGGRYTEAFF
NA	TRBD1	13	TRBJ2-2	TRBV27	TGTGCCAGCAGAAACAGGGGTGCCGGGGAGCTGTTTTTT	CASRNRGAGELFF
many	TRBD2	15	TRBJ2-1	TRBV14	TGTGCCAGCAGCGGACTAGCGGGAGCCTACAATGAGCAGTTCTTC	CASSGLAGAYNEQFF
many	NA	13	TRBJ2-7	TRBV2	TGTGCCAGCAAGAGGACGGAGTCGAAGGAGCAGTACTTC	CASKRTESKEQYF
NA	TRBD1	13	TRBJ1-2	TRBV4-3	TGCGCCAGCAGTCCGGACAGGGGAAGAGGCTACACCTTC	CASSPDRGRGYTF
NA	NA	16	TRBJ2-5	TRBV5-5	TGTGCCAGCAGCCGACTCGGGACCGAAGGGAGAGAGACCCAGTACTTC	CASSRLGTEGRETQYF
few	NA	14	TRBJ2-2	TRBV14	TGTGCCAGCAGCCCCCGGGAAAACACCGGGGAGCTGTTTTTT	CASSPRENTGELFF